A single sample is the source of the 10 T cell receptor beta chains below, sequenced in a study of human T cells and chemical hapten exposure. As for time point: patch test 3, about 24 weeks after DPC sensitization. The treatment is: therapeutic diphenylcyclopropenone sensitization with weekly scalp DPC. TCRdb called the RACE reads again in MiXCR, with one record for every CDR3 protein. The sample includes more than 95,000 distinct CDR3 sequences, around 34% seen only once; the top ten take about 2.9%. The sequenced sample was whole blood, obtained in connection with sensitization to the hapten diphenylcyclopropenone (DPC). These receptors originate from a man in his forties with alopecia areata. Some clones in this sample may be carry-over from other donors' samples.

This chain connects TRBV9 to TRBJ2-4; no clear D. V gave up 0 bases and J gave up 6 bases, with 4 bases separating them. CDR1 is SGDLS and CDR2 is YYNGEE in the germline V gene. This CDR3 has 12 residues. CDR3 protein: CASSVDGNIQYF. In DNA, the CDR3 is TGTGCCAGCAGCGTAGACGGAAACATTCAGTACTTC. Drawing the rest from reference TRBV9 and TRBJ2-4, the complete variable domain is DSGVTQTPKHLITATGQRVTLRCSPRSGDLSVYWYQQSLDQGLQFLIQYYNGEERAKGNILERFSAQQFPDLHSELNLSSLELGDSALYFCASSVDGNIQYFGAGTRLSVL.

The CDR3, as DNA: TGCAGTTCCAGGTCGGGGAGCTCCTATAATTCACCCCTCCACTTT. Translated: CSSRSGSSYNSPLHF. The chain uses TRBV20-1 and TRBJ1-6; D not certain. Germline V gives CDR1 DFQATT, CDR2 SNEGSKA (reference sequence). V was trimmed by 8 bases and J by 0 bases, leaving 14 bases between them. This CDR3 has 15 residues.

The chain carries TRBV20-1 and TRBJ1-6; 10 bases fit TRBD1. Germline V gene data show CDR1 as DFQATT and CDR2 as SNEGSKA (reference sequence). CDR3 size: 14 residues. The junction had 3 bases not matched to a gene; V was cut back by 3 bases and J by 7 bases. In DNA form, the CDR3 reads TGCAGTGCTAGTAGGGGACAGGGGAATTCACCCCTCCACTTT. Its translation is CSASRGQGNSPLHF.

The gene calls are TRBV3-1 and TRBJ2-2; 10 bases are shared with TRBD1. CDR3 length: 15 residues. J was trimmed by 5 bases and V by 4 bases; bases with no gene match: 4. Germline loops: CDR1 LGHDT, CDR2 YNNKEL (reference sequence). CDR3 sequence reads: CASSPPGQGTGELFF. CDR3 nucleotide sequence: TGTGCCAGCAGCCCCCCGGGACAGGGGACCGGGGAGCTGTTTTTT.

By frequency in the sample, this clonotype is medium-sized. V is TRBV7-3 and J is TRBJ2-3; D might be TRBD2 (6 bases). Germline assignment: CDR1 SGHTA and CDR2 FQGTGA. The CDR3 runs 12 residues. Trimming took off 5 bases at V and 4 bases at J, with 7 bases between the two ends. The CDR3 region has the DNA TGTGCCAGCAGCCCGGGGGCAGATACGCAGTATTTT. This sequence encodes CASSPGADTQYF.

The chain has TRBV28 and TRBJ2-1; the match to TRBD1 covers 10 bases. The CDR3 sequence is 16 residues long. Germline CDR1 is MDHEN and CDR2 is SYDVKM. Unmatched junction bases numbered 8, after V lost 5 bases and J lost 4 bases. The CDR3 loop is CASSEGGQGTYNEQFF. As DNA, the CDR3 is TGTGCCAGCAGTGAGGGGGGACAGGGGACATACAATGAGCAGTTCTTC.

This clonotype has more than one count but fewer than ten. J is TRBJ2-1 and V is TRBV14; D gene uncertain. The CDR3 runs to 16 residues. CDR1 SGHDN and CDR2 FVKESK come from the germline V gene. V lost 1 base, J lost 0 bases, and 10 bases lay in between. DNA for the CDR3: TGTGCCAGCAGCCAAGTGGTAGCTAGCTCCTACAATGAGCAGTTCTTC. Translated: CASSQVVASSYNEQFF.

This CDR3 is CASSFLAGGLGSYNEQFF. As DNA, the CDR3 is TGTGCCAGCAGTTTCCTAGCGGGAGGATTAGGCTCCTACAATGAGCAGTTCTTC. The rearrangement uses TRBV12-3 or TRBV12-4 and TRBJ2-1; the match to TRBD2 covers 11 bases. The CDR3 extends over 18 amino acids. J was trimmed by 0 bases and V by 3 bases; bases with no gene match: 7.

A few counts support this clonotype. The J gene is TRBJ2-2, the V gene TRBV12-3 or TRBV12-4; 7 nucleotides match TRBD2. V lost 2 bases to trimming and J lost 7 bases; unmatched junction nucleotides: 7. The CDR3 extends over 15 amino acids. The CDR3 sequence is CASSLSGRTGGELFF. The CDR3 DNA reads TGTGCCAGCAGTTTATCCGGGAGGACTGGCGGGGAGCTGTTTTTT.

This clonotype was counted a few times. The V and J genes are TRBV12-5 and TRBJ2-7, with D tentatively TRBD1 (5 bases). CDR1 LGHNT and CDR2 FRNRAP come from the germline V gene. There are 10 residues in the CDR3. CDR3 nucleotides: TGTGCTAGTGGTACCCACGACGACAGCGTC. Its translation: CASGTHDDSV.